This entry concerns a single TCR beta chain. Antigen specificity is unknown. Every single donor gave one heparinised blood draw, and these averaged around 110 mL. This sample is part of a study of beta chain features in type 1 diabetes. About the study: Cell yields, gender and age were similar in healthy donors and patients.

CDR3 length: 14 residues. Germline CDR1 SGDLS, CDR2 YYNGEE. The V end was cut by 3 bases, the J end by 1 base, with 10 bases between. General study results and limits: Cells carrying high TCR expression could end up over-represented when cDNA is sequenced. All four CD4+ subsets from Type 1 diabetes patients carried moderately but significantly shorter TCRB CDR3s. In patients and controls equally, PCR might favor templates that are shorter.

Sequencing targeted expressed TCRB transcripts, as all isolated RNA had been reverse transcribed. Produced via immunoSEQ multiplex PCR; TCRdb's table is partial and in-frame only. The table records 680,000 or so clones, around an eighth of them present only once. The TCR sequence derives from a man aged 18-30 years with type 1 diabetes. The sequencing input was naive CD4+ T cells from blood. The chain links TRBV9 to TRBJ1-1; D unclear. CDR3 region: CASSGPLGNTEAFF. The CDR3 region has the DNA TGTGCCAGCAGCGGACCTCTAGGGAACACTGAAGCTTTCTTT.